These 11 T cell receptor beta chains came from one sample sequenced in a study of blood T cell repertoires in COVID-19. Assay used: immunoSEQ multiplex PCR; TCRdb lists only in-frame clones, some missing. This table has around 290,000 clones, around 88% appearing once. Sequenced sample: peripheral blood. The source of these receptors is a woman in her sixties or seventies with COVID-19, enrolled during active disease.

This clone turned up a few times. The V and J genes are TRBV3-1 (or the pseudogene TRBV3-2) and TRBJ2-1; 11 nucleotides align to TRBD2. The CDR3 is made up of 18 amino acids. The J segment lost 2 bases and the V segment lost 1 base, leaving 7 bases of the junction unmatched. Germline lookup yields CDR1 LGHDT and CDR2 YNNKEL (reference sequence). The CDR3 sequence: CASSQGGTSGSTYNEQFF. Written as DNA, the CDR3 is TGTGCCAGCAGCCAAGGGGGGACTAGCGGCTCCACCTACAATGAGCAGTTCTTC.

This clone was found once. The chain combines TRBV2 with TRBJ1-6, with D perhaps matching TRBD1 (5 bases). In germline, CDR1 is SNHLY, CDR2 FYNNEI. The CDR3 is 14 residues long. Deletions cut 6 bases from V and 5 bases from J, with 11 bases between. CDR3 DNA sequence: TGTGCCAGCAGGGGTTCGGGGGATAATTCACCCCTCCACTTT. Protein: CASRGSGDNSPLHF.

The CDR3 is CASTLSGANVLTF. The CDR3 DNA is TGTGCCAGCACCCTATCTGGGGCCAACGTCCTGACTTTC. V gene TRBV12-3 or TRBV12-4 combines with J gene TRBJ2-6, with unresolved D. This CDR3 comprises 13 residues. V lost 7 bases and J 1 base, leaving 5 bases between the germline ends.

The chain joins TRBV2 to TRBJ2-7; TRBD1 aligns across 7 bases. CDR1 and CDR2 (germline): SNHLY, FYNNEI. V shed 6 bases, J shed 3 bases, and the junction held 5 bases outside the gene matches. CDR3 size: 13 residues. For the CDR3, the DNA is TGTGCCAGCAGAGGACAGGTTAACTACGAGCAGTACTTC. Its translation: CASRGQVNYEQYF.

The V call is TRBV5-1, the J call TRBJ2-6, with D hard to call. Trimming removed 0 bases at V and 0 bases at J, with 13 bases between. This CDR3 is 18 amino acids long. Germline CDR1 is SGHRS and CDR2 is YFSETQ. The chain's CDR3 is CASSLGWQEYSGANVLTF. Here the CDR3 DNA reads TGCGCCAGCAGCTTGGGATGGCAGGAATACTCTGGGGCCAACGTCCTGACTTTC.

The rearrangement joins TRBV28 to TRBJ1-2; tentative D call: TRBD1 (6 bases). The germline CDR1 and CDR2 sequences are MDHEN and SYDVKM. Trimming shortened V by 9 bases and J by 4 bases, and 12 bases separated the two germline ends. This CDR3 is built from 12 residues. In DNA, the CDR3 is TGTGCCAGTCTCGGGACACTCTATGGCTACACCTTC. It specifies CASLGTLYGYTF.

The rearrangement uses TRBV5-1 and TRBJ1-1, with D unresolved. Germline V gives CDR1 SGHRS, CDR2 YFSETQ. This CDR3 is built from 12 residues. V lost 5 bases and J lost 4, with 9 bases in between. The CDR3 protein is CASSRGGTEAFF. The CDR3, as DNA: TGCGCCAGCAGTCGGGGAGGCACTGAAGCTTTCTTT. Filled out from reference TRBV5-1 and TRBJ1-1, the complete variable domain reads KAGVTQTPRYLIKTRGQQVTLSCSPISGHRSVSWYQQTPGQGLQFLFEYFSETQRNKGNFPGRFSGRQFSNSRSEMNVSTLELGDSALYLCASSRGGTEAFFGQGTRLTVV.

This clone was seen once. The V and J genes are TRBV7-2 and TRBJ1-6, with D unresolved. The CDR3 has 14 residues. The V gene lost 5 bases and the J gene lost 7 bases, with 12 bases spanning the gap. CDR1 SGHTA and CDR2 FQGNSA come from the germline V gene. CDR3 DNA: TGTGCCAGCAGCGGGCGGACTGGGAATTCACCCCTCCACTTT. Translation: CASSGRTGNSPLHF.

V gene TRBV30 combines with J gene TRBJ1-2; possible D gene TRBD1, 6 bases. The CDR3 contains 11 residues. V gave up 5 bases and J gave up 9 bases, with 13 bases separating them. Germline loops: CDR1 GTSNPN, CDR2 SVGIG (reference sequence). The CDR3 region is CAWFAGVRYTF. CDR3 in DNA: TGTGCCTGGTTTGCAGGGGTGCGCTACACCTTC.

DNA of the CDR3: TGTGCCAGCAGTGTGATGGACGGGACAGGCCTAAGTGAAGCTTTCTTT. Translated: CASSVMDGTGLSEAFF. The chain carries TRBV6-1 and TRBJ1-1, with TRBD1 identical over 8 bases. CDR3 size: 16 residues. The V gene's germline CDR1 is MNHNS and CDR2 SASEGT. J was trimmed by 7 bases and V by 4 bases; bases with no gene match: 14.

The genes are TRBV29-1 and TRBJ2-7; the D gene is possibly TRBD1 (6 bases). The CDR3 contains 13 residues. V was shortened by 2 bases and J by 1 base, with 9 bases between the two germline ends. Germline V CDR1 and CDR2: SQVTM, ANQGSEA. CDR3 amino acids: CSVETGSSYEQYF. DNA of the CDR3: TGCAGCGTTGAAACAGGGTCATCCTACGAGCAGTACTTC.